This T cell receptor beta chain is from a study of T cell responses to AZD1222 COVID-19 vaccine. Study-level information: Samples with a second dose at about 4 or about 12 weeks were pooled together.

CDR1 and CDR2 (germline): SGHDT, YYEEEE. J gave up 1 base and V 4 bases, and 10 bases lay outside the gene matches. This CDR3 is 16 amino acids long. This clone was seen once. Sequenced by immunoSEQ multiplex PCR; TCRdb stores in-frame clones only, minus some. In the table there are 100,000 to 150,000 clones, about 88% of which are singletons. The sequencing used peripheral blood, collected on day 0 of AZD1222 vaccination. This TCR came from an adult in good health. The chain uses TRBV5-6 and TRBJ1-1; 7 bases map to TRBD1. The CDR3 region is CASSGHRGLANTEAFF. The CDR3, as DNA: TGTGCCAGCAGCGGCCACAGGGGCCTCGCGAACACTGAAGCTTTCTTT.